The 2 T cell receptor beta chains reported below all come from one sample, sequenced in a study of blood T cells in healthy people across ages. A sample-barcoded 5' primer and a J-beta primer mix were used in a second PCR of about 7 to 11 cycles. Each CDR3 protein gets one entry after TCRdb re-called the 5' RACE reads with MiXCR. The sample carries about 1.8 million distinct CDR3 sequences, roughly 50% recorded once. Material: blood. The receptors originated from a woman in her thirties or forties in good health.

This chain links TRBV7-9 with TRBJ2-1; D not resolved. V shed 7 bases and J shed 10 bases, with 8 bases lying between them. The CDR3 is 10 amino acids. CDR1 SEHNR and CDR2 FQNEAQ come from the germline V gene (reference sequence). CDR3 DNA: TGTGCCAGCATGTCAAGGGAGCAGTTCTTC. It is translated as CASMSREQFF.

Turning to this clonotype: A far bigger clonotype differs at one base, so this is likely a read error. The gene calls are TRBV13 and TRBJ2-5, with D tentatively TRBD1 (5 bases). The CDR3 is 13 amino acids. V was trimmed by 5 bases and J by 3 bases, leaving 10 bases between them. Germline values: CDR1 PRHDT, CDR2 FYEKMQ (reference sequence). The CDR3 coding sequence is TGTGCCAGCAGCCGGGCCAGGGAAGAGACCCAGTACTTC. This gives the protein CASSRAREETQYF.